This T cell receptor (beta chain) was captured in a study of blood T cell repertoires in COVID-19. Study-level information: Sites across the United States, Italy and Spain contributed samples from acute and convalescent COVID-19. T cells, B-cell-depleted T cells, or PBMCs supplied cDNA or gDNA.

From germline, CDR1 is MDHEN and CDR2 SYDVKM. The CDR3 runs to 16 residues. As handled by the study authors: Amplification from reference gene primers served as the basis for estimated nucleated cell counts. Clones were read by immunoSEQ multiplex PCR, and TCRdb kept only the in-frame ones, dropping some. From that table come the V and J calls and clone size; the DNA was used to work out D and trimming. The top ten clones hold 14% of a sample with under 110,000 clones, about four fifths of them seen once. A word on this clone: The junction departs from germline at one end; a sequencing error may be responsible.

This receptor was taken from a woman in her fifties or sixties with acute or convalescent COVID-19. The V gene is TRBV28, the J gene TRBJ1-4; D remains unclear. Sequences were obtained from peripheral blood. CDR3 region: CAGSIGVLATNEKLFF. In nucleotides, the CDR3 is TGTGCCGGCAGTATCGGGGTCCTCGCAACTAATGAAAAACTGTTTTTT.